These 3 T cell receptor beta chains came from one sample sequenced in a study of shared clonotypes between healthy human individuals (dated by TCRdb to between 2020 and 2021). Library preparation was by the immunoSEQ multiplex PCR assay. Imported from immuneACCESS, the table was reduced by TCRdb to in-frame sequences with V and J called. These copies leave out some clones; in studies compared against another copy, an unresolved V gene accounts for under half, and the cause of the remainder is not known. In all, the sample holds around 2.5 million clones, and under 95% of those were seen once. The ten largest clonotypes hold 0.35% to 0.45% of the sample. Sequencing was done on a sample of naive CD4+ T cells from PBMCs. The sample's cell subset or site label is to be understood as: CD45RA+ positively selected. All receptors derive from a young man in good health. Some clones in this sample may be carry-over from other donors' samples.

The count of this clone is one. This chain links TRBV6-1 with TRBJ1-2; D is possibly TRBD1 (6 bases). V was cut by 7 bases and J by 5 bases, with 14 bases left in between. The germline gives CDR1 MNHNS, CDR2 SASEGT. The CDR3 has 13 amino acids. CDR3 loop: CASTPEGDYGYTF. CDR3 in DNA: TGTGCCAGCACCCCCGAGGGGGATTATGGCTACACCTTC.

The CDR3 spells CASSEAKGGLGEQFF. CDR3 coding DNA: TGTGCCAGCAGTGAGGCGAAGGGAGGATTGGGCGAGCAGTTCTTC. The chain is built from TRBV2 and TRBJ2-1; tentative D call: TRBD2 (6 bases). V was cut by 3 bases and J by 10 bases, with 19 bases left in between. This CDR3 comprises 15 residues. Germline V gene sequence: CDR1 SNHLY, CDR2 FYNNEI.

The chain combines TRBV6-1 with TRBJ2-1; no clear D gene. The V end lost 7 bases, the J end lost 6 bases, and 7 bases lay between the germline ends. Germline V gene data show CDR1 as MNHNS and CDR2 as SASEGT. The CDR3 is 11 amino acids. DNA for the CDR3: TGTGCCAGCAAAGGAGCCAATGAGCAGTTCTTC. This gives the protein CASKGANEQFF.